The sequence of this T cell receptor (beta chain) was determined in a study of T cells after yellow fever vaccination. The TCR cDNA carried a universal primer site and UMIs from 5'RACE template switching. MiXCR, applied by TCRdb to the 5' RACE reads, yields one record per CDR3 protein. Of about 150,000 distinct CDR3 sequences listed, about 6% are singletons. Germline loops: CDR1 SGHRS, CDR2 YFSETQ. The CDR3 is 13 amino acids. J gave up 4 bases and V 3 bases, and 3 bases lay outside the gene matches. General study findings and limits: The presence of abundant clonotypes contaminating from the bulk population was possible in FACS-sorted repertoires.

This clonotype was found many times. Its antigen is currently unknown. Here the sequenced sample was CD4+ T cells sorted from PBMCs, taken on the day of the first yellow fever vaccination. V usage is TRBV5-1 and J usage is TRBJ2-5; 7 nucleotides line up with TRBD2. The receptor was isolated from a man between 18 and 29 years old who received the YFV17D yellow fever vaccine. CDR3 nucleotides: TGCGCCAGCAGCTCGTCTAGCGGAGAGACCCAGTACTTC. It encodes CASSSSSGETQYF.